This T cell receptor beta chain derives from a study of blood T cell repertoires in COVID-19. Study context: Samples came from the United States, Italy and Spain, spanning acute and convalescent COVID-19. PBMCs, B-cell-depleted T cells, or T cells provided the cDNA or gDNA that made up the material.

Unmatched junction bases numbered 4, after V lost 7 bases and J lost 1 base. Germline values: CDR1 SQVTM, CDR2 ANQGSEA. CDR3 size: 15 residues. In the source study's methods: Reference gene primers were amplified, and this amplification served to estimate nucleated cell counts. TCRdb's table, derived via immunoSEQ multiplex PCR, lists solely in-frame clones and lacks some. V and J calls and clone size are given by that table; D and trimming were obtained from the DNA. The sample lists approximately 70,000 clones; 80% were seen once. Sequencing input: peripheral blood. This chain uses TRBV29-1 with TRBJ2-1, with 13 positions matching TRBD2. The clonotype was recovered from a man between 65 and 85 years old who had recovered from COVID-19. CDR3 sequence: CSGRTSGSSYNEQFF. DNA for the CDR3: TGCAGCGGTAGGACTAGCGGGAGTTCCTACAATGAGCAGTTCTTC.